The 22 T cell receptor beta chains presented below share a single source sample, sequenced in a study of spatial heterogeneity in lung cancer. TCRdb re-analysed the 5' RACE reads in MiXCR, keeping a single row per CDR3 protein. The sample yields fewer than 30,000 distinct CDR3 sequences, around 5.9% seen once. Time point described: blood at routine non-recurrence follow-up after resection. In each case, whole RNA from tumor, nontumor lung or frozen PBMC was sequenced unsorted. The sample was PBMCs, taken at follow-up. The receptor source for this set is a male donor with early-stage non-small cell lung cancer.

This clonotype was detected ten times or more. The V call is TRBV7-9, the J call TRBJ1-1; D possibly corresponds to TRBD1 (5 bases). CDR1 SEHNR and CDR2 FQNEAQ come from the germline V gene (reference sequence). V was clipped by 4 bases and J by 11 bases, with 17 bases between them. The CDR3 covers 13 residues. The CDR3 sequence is CASSSTYGTHAFF. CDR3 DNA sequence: TGTGCCAGCAGCTCGACGTACGGGACGCACGCTTTCTTT.

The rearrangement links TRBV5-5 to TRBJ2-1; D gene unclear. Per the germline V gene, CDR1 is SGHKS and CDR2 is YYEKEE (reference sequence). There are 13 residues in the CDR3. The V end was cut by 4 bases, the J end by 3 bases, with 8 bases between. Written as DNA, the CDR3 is TGTGCCAGCAGCACGGGCGGCTACAATGAGCAGTTCTTC. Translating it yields CASSTGGYNEQFF.

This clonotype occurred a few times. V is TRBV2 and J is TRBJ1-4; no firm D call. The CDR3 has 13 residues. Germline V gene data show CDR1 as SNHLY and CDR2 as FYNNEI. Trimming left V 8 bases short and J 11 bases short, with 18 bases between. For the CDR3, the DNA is TGTGCCAGCCTGGGCGCTCTTAGTGGGAAACTGTTTTTT. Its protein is CASLGALSGKLFF.

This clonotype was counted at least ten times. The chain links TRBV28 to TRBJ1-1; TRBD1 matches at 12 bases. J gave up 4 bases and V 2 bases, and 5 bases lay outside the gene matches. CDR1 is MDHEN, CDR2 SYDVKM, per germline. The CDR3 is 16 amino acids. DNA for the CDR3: TGTGCCAGCAGTTTACCGGTGGGACAGGGGGCCACTGAAGCTTTCTTT. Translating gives CASSLPVGQGATEAFF.

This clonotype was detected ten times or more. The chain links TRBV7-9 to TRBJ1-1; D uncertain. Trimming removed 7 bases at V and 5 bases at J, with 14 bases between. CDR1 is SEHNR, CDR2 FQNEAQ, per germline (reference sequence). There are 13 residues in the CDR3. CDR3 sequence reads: CASTQGMRTEAFF. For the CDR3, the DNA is TGTGCCAGCACCCAAGGTATGAGGACTGAAGCTTTCTTT.

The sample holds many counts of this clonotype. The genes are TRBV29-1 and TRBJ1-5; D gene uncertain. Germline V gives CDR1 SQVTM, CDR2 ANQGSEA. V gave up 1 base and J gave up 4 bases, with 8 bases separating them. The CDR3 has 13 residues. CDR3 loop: CSVEVTGNQPQHF. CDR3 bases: TGCAGCGTTGAAGTGACCGGGAATCAGCCCCAGCATTTT.

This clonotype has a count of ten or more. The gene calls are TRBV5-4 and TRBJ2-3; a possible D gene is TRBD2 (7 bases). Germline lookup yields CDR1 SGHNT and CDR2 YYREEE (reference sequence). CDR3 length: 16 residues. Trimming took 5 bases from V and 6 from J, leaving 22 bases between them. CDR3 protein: CASRIRGAQFIDTQYF. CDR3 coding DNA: TGTGCCAGCAGAATCCGGGGGGCCCAATTCATCGATACGCAGTATTTT.

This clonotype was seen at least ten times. The CDR3 reads CASSLGQATTDTQYF. CDR3 bases: TGTGCCAGCAGCTTGGGGCAGGCGACCACAGATACGCAGTATTTT. The chain recombines TRBV5-4 with TRBJ2-3, with no clear D. The CDR3 length is 15 residues. The V and J ends lost 0 bases and 2 bases respectively, with 10 bases between them. Germline values: CDR1 SGHNT, CDR2 YYREEE (reference sequence).

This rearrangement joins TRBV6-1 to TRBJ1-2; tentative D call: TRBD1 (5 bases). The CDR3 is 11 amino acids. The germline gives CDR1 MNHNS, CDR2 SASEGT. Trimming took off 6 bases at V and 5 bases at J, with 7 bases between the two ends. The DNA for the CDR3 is TGTGCCAGCAGCGGGGGATATGGCTACACCTTC. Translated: CASSGGYGYTF.

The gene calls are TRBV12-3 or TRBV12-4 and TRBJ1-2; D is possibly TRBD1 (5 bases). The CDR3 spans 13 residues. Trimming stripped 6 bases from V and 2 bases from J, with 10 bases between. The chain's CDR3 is CASSLGENYGYTF. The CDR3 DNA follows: TGTGCCAGCAGCCTGGGGGAGAACTATGGCTACACCTTC.

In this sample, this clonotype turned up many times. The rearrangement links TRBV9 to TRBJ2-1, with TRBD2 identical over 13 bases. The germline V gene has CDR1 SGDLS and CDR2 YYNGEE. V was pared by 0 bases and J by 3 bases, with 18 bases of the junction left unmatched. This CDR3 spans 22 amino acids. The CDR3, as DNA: TGTGCCAGCAGCGTAGGGACAGCGGGGACTAGCGGGACCCAACGCCTCTACAATGAGCAGTTCTTC. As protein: CASSVGTAGTSGTQRLYNEQFF.

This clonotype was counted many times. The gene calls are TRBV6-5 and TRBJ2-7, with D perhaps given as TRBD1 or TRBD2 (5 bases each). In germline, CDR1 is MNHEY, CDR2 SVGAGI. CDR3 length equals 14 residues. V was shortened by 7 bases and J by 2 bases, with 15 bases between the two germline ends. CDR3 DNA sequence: TGTGCCAGCATCTCCGGGACGGACCCCTACGAGCAGTACTTC. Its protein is CASISGTDPYEQYF.

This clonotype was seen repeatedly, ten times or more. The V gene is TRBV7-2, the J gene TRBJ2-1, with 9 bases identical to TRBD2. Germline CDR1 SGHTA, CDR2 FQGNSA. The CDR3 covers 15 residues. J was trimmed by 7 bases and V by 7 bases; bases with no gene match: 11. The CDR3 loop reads CASNNLSGGINEQFF. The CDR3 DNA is TGTGCCAGCAACAACCTAAGCGGGGGGATTAATGAGCAGTTCTTC.

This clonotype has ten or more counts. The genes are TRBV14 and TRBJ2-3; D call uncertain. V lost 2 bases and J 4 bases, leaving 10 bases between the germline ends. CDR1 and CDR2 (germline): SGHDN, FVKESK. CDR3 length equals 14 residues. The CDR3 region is CASSQRMGADTQYF. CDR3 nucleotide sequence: TGTGCCAGCAGCCAAAGGATGGGCGCAGATACGCAGTATTTT.

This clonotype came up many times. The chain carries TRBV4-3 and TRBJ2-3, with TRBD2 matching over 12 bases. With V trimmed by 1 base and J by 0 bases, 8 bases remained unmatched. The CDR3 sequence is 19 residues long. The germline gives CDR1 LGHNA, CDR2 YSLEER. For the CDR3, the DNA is TGCGCCAGCAGCCAAGTATCCCCCCTAGCGGGGGGGAGCACAGATACGCAGTATTTT. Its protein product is CASSQVSPLAGGSTDTQYF.

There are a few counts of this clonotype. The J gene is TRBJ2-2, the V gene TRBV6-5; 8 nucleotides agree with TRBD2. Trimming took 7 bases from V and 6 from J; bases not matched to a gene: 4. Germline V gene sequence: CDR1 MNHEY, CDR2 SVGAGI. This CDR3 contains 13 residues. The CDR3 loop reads CASTYGGAGELFF. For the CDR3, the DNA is TGTGCCAGCACCTACGGGGGGGCCGGGGAGCTGTTTTTT.

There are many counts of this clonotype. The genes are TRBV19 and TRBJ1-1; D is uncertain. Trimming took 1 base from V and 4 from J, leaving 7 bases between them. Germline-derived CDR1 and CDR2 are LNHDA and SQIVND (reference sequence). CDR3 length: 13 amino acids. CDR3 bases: TGTGCCAGTAGTATAGGGGTCACCACTGAAGCTTTCTTT. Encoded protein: CASSIGVTTEAFF.

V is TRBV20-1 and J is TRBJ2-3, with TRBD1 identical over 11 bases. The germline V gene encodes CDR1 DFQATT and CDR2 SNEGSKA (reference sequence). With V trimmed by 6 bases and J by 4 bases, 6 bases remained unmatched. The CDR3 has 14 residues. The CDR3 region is CSAQPGQGADTQYF. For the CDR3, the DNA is TGCAGTGCCCAACCGGGACAGGGGGCAGATACGCAGTATTTT.

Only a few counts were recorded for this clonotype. CDR3 sequence (DNA): TGTGCCAGCTCCCGGGCGGGAGCAGGCGGAGGCTACACCTTC. This translates into CASSRAGAGGGYTF. V is TRBV6-5 and J is TRBJ1-2; D call uncertain. The CDR3 runs 14 residues. Trimming cost V 8 bases and J 8 bases, with 21 bases left between them. Germline CDR1 reads MNHEY; CDR2 reads SVGAGI.

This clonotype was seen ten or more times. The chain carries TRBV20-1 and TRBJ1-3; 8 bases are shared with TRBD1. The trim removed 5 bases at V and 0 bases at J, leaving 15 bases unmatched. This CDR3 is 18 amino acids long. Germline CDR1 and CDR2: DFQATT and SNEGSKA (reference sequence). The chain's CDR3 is CSAPKGWGQDISGNTIYF. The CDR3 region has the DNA TGCAGTGCTCCTAAAGGATGGGGACAGGATATCTCTGGAAACACCATATATTTT.

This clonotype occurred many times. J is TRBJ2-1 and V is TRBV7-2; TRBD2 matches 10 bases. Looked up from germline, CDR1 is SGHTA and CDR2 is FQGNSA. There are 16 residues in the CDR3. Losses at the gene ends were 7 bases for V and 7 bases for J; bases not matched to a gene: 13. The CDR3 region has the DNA TGTGCCAGCAAAATATCTCTAGCGGGAGTTTTTAATGAGCAGTTCTTC. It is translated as CASKISLAGVFNEQFF.

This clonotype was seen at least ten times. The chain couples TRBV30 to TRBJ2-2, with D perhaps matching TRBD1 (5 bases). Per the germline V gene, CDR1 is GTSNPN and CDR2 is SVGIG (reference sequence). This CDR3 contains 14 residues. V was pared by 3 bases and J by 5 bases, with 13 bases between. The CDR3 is CAWRLLTVTGELFF. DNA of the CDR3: TGTGCCTGGAGGCTCCTGACAGTTACCGGGGAGCTGTTTTTT.